The 11 T cell receptor beta chains below come from one sample, sequenced in a study of shared T cell receptors in the human thymus. The data were produced by immunoSEQ multiplex PCR, yet TCRdb's version contains in-frame clones alone and is incomplete. This table holds fewer than 700,000 clones, around nine tenths found once. These same records also appear under a second study, on human thymus T cells.

The sequenced sample was thymocytes. The receptors here all came from a boy under two years old with a congenital heart defect.

The chain carries TRBV7-6 and TRBJ1-1; D is possibly TRBD1 (6 bases). This CDR3 has 16 amino acids. CDR1 is SGHVS and CDR2 is FNYEAQ in the germline V gene. Between the trimmed V and J ends, which lost 2 bases and 0 bases, there was a span of 13 bases. DNA for the CDR3: TGTGCCAGCAGCTTAAGGACAGAACCTCTGAACACTGAAGCTTTCTTT. Translation gives CASSLRTEPLNTEAFF.

The CDR3, as DNA: TGTGCCAGCAGTTTGAGACAGGGGGCCCACGAGCAGTACTTC. Translated, it gives CASSLRQGAHEQYF. The gene calls are TRBV27 and TRBJ2-7, with TRBD1 identical over 10 bases. Germline CDR1 MNHEY, CDR2 SMNVEV (reference sequence). The length of the CDR3 is 14 residues. The V segment lost 3 bases and the J segment 5 bases; nucleotides outside the gene matches: 4.

V and J are TRBV2 and TRBJ2-7, with TRBD2 matching over 14 bases. The germline CDR1 and CDR2 sequences are SNHLY and FYNNEI. The CDR3 is made up of 18 amino acids. The trim removed 8 bases at V and 3 bases at J, leaving 15 bases unmatched. The CDR3 protein is CASGGGLAGVKTNYEQYF. The CDR3 region has the DNA TGTGCCAGCGGGGGGGGACTAGCGGGAGTCAAAACCAACTACGAGCAGTACTTC.

This chain links TRBV5-6 with TRBJ2-7; 13 nucleotides line up with TRBD2. Looked up from germline, CDR1 is SGHDT and CDR2 is YYEEEE. This CDR3 is built from 16 residues. V gave up 4 bases and J gave up 2 bases; unmatched junction bases: 6. CDR3 region: CASSDHGLAGAYEQYF. The CDR3 DNA sequence: TGTGCCAGCAGCGATCACGGACTAGCGGGAGCCTACGAGCAGTACTTC.

The CDR3 region has the DNA TGCGCCAGCAGTGAACAGGGGGGAAGCACAGATACGCAGTATTTT. Translation gives CASSEQGGSTDTQYF. The chain carries TRBV10-2 and TRBJ2-3; 8 bases are shared with TRBD1. Germline V gene sequence: CDR1 WSHSY, CDR2 SAAADI. The V gene end was trimmed by 3 bases and the J gene end by 0 bases; junction bases not matched to a gene: 2. The CDR3 consists of 15 residues.

CDR3: CASSSGGRAYEQYF. The CDR3, as DNA: TGTGCCAGCAGTTCAGGGGGCCGGGCCTACGAGCAGTACTTC. The chain employs TRBV28 and TRBJ2-7, with 8 positions matching TRBD1. Germline V gives CDR1 MDHEN, CDR2 SYDVKM. The V segment lost 4 bases and the J segment 2 bases; nucleotides outside the gene matches: 4. CDR3 size: 14 residues.

This clone has a single count. The chain joins TRBV21-1 to TRBJ2-7; the table names TRBD1, a call not compared with the DNA. TRBV21-1 is a known pseudogene. The CDR3 is 14 amino acids. The CDR3 DNA sequence: TGTGCCAGCAGCCCCCCGGGACAATCCTACGAGCAGTACTTC. It codes for CASSPPGQSYEQYF.

This chain uses TRBV7-2 with TRBJ2-7; 8 nucleotides align to TRBD2. The CDR3 spans 14 residues. Germline CDR1 is SGHTA and CDR2 is FQGNSA. The trim removed 6 bases at V and 4 bases at J, leaving 8 bases unmatched. This chain's CDR3 is CASRASGPYYEQYF. The CDR3 DNA is TGTGCCAGCAGGGCTAGCGGGCCGTATTACGAGCAGTACTTC. Combining the CDR3 with reference TRBV7-2 and TRBJ2-7 gives the whole variable domain GAGVSQSPSNKVTEKGKDVELRCDPISGHTALYWYRQSLGQGLEFLIYFQGNSAPDKSGLPSDRFSAERTGGSVSTLTIQRTQQEDSAVYLCASRASGPYYEQYFGPGTRLTVT.

V is TRBV7-9 and J is TRBJ2-7, with D perhaps TRBD2 (5 bases). Germline CDR1 SEHNR, CDR2 FQNEAQ (reference sequence). V was trimmed by 5 bases and J by 2 bases, leaving 13 bases between them. The CDR3 covers 14 residues. CDR3 sequence (DNA): TGTGCCAGCAGCCCCGAGGGTGGCACCTACGAGCAGTACTTC. It is translated as CASSPEGGTYEQYF.

The chain recombines TRBV5-4 with TRBJ1-4; 9 bases map to TRBD1. The V segment lost 0 bases and the J segment 3 bases; nucleotides outside the gene matches: 6. Germline V gives CDR1 SGHNT, CDR2 YYREEE (reference sequence). This CDR3 contains 17 residues. CDR3 sequence (DNA): TGTGCCAGCAGCTTGGCGGGACAGGGAGTCCCTAATGAAAAACTGTTTTTT. This sequence encodes CASSLAGQGVPNEKLFF.

A remark on this clone: At the DNA level, this CDR3 is encoded by other sequences in the same sample as well. In DNA, the CDR3 is TGTGCCAGCAGCTTAGCCCGGGGACTAGCGGGCGGGAGTACCGGGGAGCTGTTTTTT. It translates to CASSLARGLAGGSTGELFF. V is TRBV11-2 and J is TRBJ2-2, with 12 positions matching TRBD2. CDR3 length equals 19 residues. V dropped 1 base and J dropped 5; count of bases not matched to a gene: 11. The germline gives CDR1 SGHAT, CDR2 FQNNGV. Supplemented by reference TRBV11-2 and TRBJ2-2, the full variable domain reads EAGVAQSPRYKIIEKRQSVAFWCNPISGHATLYWYQQILGQGPKLLIQFQNNGVVDDSQLPKDRFSAERLKGVDSTLKIQPAKLEDSAVYLCASSLARGLAGGSTGELFFGEGSRLTVL.